This TCR beta chain is drawn from a study of blood T cell repertoires in COVID-19. Study as a whole: Sites across the United States, Italy and Spain contributed samples from acute and convalescent COVID-19. Sample material is recorded as cDNA or gDNA derived from T cells, B-cell-depleted T cells, or PBMCs.

TCRdb's table, derived via immunoSEQ multiplex PCR, lists solely in-frame clones and lacks some. Altogether 200,000 to 250,000 clones are present, around 80% being singletons, with the ten largest covering 20%. V lost 10 bases to trimming and J lost 7 bases, with 14 bases between them. This CDR3 contains 12 residues. This clone was seen a few times. The receptor's source is a man in his thirties or forties with active or convalescent COVID-19. The sample comprised peripheral blood. The chain uses TRBV12-3 or TRBV12-4 and TRBJ2-1; the D gene is possibly TRBD1 (6 bases). The DNA of the CDR3 is TGTGCCACCACGAACAGGGTGAATGAGCAGTTCTTC. The encoded protein is CATTNRVNEQFF.